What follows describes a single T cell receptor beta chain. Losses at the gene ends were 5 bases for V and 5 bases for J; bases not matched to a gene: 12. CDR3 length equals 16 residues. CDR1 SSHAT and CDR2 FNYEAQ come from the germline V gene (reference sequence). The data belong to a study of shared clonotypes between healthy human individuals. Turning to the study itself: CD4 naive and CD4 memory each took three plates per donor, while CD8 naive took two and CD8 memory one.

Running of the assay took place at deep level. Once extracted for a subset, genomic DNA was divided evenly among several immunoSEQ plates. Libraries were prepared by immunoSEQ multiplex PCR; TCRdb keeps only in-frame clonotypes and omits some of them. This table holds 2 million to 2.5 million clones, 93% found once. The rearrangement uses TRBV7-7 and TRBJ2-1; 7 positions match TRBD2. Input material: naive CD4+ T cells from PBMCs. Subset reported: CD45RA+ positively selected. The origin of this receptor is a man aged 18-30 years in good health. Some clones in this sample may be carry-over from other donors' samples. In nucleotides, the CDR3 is TGTGCCAGCAGCCGGATGGGGGGAGGGCGCCACAATGAGCAGTTCTTC. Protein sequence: CASSRMGGGRHNEQFF.